This TCR beta chain emerged from a study of CD8 T cells in ankylosing spondylitis. Study findings and constraints: There was a TCR beta motif, made of roughly eight highly homologous variants, that appeared characteristic of ankylosing spondylitis blood.

One entry per CDR3 protein, called by TCRdb with MiXCR from the 5' RACE reads. Found here are 650,000 to 800,000 distinct CDR3 sequences, about 20% of them singletons; the top ten hold around 20%. This clonotype was seen at least ten times. Its antigen remains unknown. The receptor was derived from a male donor with ankylosing spondylitis. The sequencing input was blood, either unsorted or a sorted T cell fraction (not recorded which).

The CDR3 protein is CASSRDATAYLAAPRETQYF. The CDR3 region has the DNA TGCGCCAGCAGCAGGGACGCGACAGCATACCTGGCGGCACCTAGGGAGACCCAGTACTTC. The rearrangement joins TRBV4-1 to TRBJ2-5; tentatively, D is TRBD1 or TRBD2 (5 bases each). Germline CDR1 and CDR2: MGHRA and YSYEKL. V was trimmed by 5 bases and J by 5 bases, leaving 33 bases between them. This CDR3 region has 20 residues.